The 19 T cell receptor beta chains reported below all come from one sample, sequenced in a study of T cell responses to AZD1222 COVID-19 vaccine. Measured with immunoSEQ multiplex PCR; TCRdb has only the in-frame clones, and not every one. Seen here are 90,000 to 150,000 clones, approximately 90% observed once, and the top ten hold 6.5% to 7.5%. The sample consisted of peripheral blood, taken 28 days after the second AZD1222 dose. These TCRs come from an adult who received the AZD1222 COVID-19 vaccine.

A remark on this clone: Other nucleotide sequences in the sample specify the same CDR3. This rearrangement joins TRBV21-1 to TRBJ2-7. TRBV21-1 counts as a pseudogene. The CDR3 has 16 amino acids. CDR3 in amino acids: CASSTIELTGSYEQYF. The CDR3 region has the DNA TGTGCCAGCAGCACCATCGAGCTGACCGGCTCCTACGAGCAGTACTTC.

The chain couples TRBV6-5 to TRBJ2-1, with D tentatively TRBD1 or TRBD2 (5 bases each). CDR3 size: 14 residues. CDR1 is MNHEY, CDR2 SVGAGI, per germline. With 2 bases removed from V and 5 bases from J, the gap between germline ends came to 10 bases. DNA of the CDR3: TGTGCCAGCAGTTACCCGGGGACCGACAATGAGCAGTTCTTC. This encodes CASSYPGTDNEQFF.

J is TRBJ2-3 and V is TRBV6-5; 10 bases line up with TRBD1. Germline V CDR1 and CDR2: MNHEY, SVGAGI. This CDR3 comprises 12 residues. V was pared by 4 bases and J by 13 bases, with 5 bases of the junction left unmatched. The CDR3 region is CASSSGTGAEYF. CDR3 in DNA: TGTGCCAGCAGTTCCGGGACAGGGGCAGAGTATTTT.

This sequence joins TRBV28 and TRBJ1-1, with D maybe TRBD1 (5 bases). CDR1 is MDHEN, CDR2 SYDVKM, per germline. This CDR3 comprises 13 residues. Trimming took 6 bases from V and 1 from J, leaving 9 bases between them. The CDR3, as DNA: TGTGCCAGCAGGGGGGGGTGGAACACTGAAGCTTTCTTT. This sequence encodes CASRGGWNTEAFF.

CDR3 bases: TGTGCCAGCAGCCAGGGGCTAGCGGGGTCCTCCCCCTTCGGCACCGGGGAGCTGTTTTTT. It specifies CASSQGLAGSSPFGTGELFF. The chain uses TRBV3-1 (or the pseudogene TRBV3-2) and TRBJ2-2; TRBD2 matches at 9 bases. V shed 3 bases, J shed 4 bases, and the junction held 18 bases outside the gene matches. This CDR3 is 20 amino acids long. Germline V gene data show CDR1 as LGHDT and CDR2 as YNNKEL (reference sequence).

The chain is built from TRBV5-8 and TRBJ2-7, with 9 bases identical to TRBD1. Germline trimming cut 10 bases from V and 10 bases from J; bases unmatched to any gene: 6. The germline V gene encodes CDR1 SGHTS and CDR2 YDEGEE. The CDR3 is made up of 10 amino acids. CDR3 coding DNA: TGTGCCGGGATGACAGGGGGACAGTACTTC. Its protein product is CAGMTGGQYF.

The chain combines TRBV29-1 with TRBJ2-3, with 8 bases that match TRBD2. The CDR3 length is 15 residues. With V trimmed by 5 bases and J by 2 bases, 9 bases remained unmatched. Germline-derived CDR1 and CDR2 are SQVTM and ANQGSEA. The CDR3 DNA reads TGCAGCGTTTATAGAGCGGGGGAAGCCACAGATACGCAGTATTTT. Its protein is CSVYRAGEATDTQYF.

For the CDR3, the DNA is TGCGCCAGCAGCCAAGATCGTTGGGTTCCGGTCGGGTCACCCCTCCACTTT. Amino acid sequence: CASSQDRWVPVGSPLHF. J is TRBJ1-6 and V is TRBV4-3; D unclear. The CDR3 sequence is 17 residues long. Trimming removed 0 bases at V and 10 bases at J, with 19 bases between. The germline gives CDR1 LGHNA, CDR2 YSLEER.

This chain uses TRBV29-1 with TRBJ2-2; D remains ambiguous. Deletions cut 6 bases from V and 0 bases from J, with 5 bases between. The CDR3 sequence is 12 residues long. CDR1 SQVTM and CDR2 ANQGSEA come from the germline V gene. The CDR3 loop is CSVETNTGELFF. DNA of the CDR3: TGCAGCGTCGAGACGAACACCGGGGAGCTGTTTTTT.

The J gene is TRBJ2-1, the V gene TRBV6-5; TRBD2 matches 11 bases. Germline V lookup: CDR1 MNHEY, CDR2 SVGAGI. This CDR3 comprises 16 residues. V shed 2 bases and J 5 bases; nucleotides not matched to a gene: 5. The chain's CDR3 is CASSYHSGGADNEQFF. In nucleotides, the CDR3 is TGTGCCAGCAGTTACCATAGCGGGGGGGCTGACAATGAGCAGTTCTTC.

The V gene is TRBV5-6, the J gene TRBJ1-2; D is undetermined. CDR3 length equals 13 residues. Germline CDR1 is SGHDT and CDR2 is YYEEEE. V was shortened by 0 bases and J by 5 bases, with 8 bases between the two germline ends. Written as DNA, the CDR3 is TGTGCCAGCAGCTTGGGGTCCTCTTATGGCTACACCTTC. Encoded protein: CASSLGSSYGYTF.

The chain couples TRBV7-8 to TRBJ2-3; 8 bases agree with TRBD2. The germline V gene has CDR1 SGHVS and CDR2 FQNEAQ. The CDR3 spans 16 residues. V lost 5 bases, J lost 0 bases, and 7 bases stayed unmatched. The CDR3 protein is CASSIPSGPSTDTQYF. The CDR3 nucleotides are TGTGCCAGCAGCATACCTAGCGGGCCTAGCACAGATACGCAGTATTTT.

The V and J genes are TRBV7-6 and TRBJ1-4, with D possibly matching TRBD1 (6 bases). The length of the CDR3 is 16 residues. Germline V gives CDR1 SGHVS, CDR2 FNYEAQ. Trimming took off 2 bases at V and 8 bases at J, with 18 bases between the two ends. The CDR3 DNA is TGTGCCAGCAGCTTATGGCCCAGGGGCTCATGGGAAAAACTGTTTTTT. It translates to CASSLWPRGSWEKLFF.

For the CDR3, the DNA is TGTGCCAGCAGCCATGGACAGCTCTATGGCTACACCTTC. Translating it yields CASSHGQLYGYTF. This chain connects TRBV4-2 to TRBJ1-2; perhaps TRBD1 as D (6 bases). V lost 3 bases, J lost 4 bases, and 9 bases lay in between. The CDR3 runs 13 residues. CDR1 and CDR2 from the germline V gene are LGHNA and YNFKEQ.

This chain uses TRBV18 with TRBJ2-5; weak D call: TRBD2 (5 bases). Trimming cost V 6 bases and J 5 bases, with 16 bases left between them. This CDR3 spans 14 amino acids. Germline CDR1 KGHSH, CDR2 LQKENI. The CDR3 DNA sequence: TGTGCCAGCTCTCGAGCCGGGATCAGGGAGACCCAGTACTTC. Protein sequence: CASSRAGIRETQYF. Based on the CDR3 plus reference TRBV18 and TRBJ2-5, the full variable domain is NAGVMQNPRHLVRRRGQEARLRCSPMKGHSHVYWYRQLPEEGLKFMVYLQKENIIDESGMPKERFSAEFPKEGPSILRIQQVVRGDSAAYFCASSRAGIRETQYFGPGTRLLVL.

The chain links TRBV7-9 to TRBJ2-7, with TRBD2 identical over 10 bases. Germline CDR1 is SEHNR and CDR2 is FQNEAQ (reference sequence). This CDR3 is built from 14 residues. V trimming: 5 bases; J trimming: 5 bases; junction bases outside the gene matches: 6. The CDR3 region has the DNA TGTGCCAGCAGCCCTACACTAGCGGGGCACGAGCAGTACTTC. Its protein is CASSPTLAGHEQYF.

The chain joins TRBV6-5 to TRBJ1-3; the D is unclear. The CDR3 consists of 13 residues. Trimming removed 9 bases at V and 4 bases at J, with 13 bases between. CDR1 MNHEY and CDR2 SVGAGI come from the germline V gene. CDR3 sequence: CASPTASGNTIYF. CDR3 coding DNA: TGTGCCAGTCCTACTGCGTCGGGAAACACCATATATTTT.

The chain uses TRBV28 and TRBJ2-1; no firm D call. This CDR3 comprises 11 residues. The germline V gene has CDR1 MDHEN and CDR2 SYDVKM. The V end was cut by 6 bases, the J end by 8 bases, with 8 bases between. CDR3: CASSDPDEQFF. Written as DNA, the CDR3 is TGTGCCAGCAGCGATCCGGATGAGCAGTTCTTC.

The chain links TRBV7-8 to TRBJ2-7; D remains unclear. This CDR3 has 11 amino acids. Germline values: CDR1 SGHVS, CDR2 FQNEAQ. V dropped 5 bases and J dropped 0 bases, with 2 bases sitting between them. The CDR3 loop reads CASSASYEQYF. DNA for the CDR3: TGTGCCAGCAGCGCCTCCTACGAGCAGTACTTC. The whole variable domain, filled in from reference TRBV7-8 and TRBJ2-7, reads GAGVSQSPRYKVAKRGQDVALRCDPISGHVSLFWYQQALGQGPEFLTYFQNEAQLDKSGLPSDRFFAERPEGSVSTLKIQRTQQEDSAVYLCASSASYEQYFGPGTRLTVT.